The clone carrying this TCR beta chain came up a few times. Its antigen is unidentified. The CDR3 has 14 amino acids. Germline V lookup: CDR1 DFQATT, CDR2 SNEGSKA (reference sequence). Trimming pared 5 bases from V and 3 bases from J, leaving 14 bases between. Full-length variable regions came from constant-region reverse primers plus semi-nested Nested Universal Primer A PCR. TCRdb recomputed calls from the 5' RACE reads with MiXCR, one row per CDR3 protein. Here the sample spans 50,000 to 80,000 distinct CDR3 sequences, roughly 22% being singletons. The memory fraction was CD4+CD45RO+CD25- cells. Study findings and constraints: Tumor Tregs overlapped most with tumor, then blood, naive CD4+ cells.

Sequencing used memory CD4+ T cells sorted from a lymph node. Subset here: memory CD4+ T cells, CD4+CD45RO+CD25-. The TCR was taken from a female donor with breast cancer. This sequence joins TRBV20-1 and TRBJ2-1; D gene ambiguous. CDR3 nucleotides: TGCAGTGCTTCCCCGAGACACATCTACAATGAGCAGTTCTTC. Its protein product is CSASPRHIYNEQFF.